This passage covers 32 T cell receptor beta chains from one sample sequenced in a study of human T cells and chemical hapten exposure. TCRdb ran MiXCR on the RACE reads and lists one entry per CDR3 protein. Here the sample spans just over 350,000 distinct CDR3 sequences, roughly 6.3% being singletons. Time point noted: patch test 2, 6 weeks after DPC sensitization. Documented treatment: therapeutic diphenylcyclopropenone sensitization with weekly scalp DPC. The starting material was whole blood, obtained in connection with sensitization to the hapten diphenylcyclopropenone (DPC). Every receptor here comes from a woman between 18 and 29 years old with alopecia areata. Some clones in this sample may be carry-over from other donors' samples.

In its sample, this clonotype was seen a few times. The chain is built from TRBV12-3 or TRBV12-4 and TRBJ2-5; TRBD2 matches 9 bases. The length of the CDR3 is 14 residues. The trim removed 6 bases at V and 5 bases at J, leaving 7 bases unmatched. The CDR3 DNA is TGTGCCAGCAGCCAGCGGGGGGATTCCGAGACCCAGTACTTC. This sequence encodes CASSQRGDSETQYF.

Ten or more counts support this clonotype. The chain links TRBV29-1 to TRBJ1-1; D remains unclear. Germline CDR1 is SQVTM and CDR2 is ANQGSEA. The CDR3 runs to 12 residues. V gave up 7 bases and J gave up 6 bases, with 15 bases separating them. The CDR3, as DNA: TGCAGCGCTCGCGCTGGAAACGCTGAAGCTTTCTTT. It yields the protein CSARAGNAEAFF.

This clonotype was seen a handful of times. The chain couples TRBV6-2 or TRBV6-3 to TRBJ1-1; D is undetermined. V lost 6 bases to trimming and J lost 0 bases, with 11 bases between them. There are 14 residues in the CDR3. CDR1 is MNHEY and CDR2 is SVGEGT in the germline V gene. CDR3 nucleotides: TGTGCCAGCAGCCCCCCCCGAATGAACACTGAAGCTTTCTTT. Translating it yields CASSPPRMNTEAFF.

In its sample, this clonotype was seen many times. The chain is built from TRBV29-1 and TRBJ2-7; 12 positions match TRBD1. Germline assignment: CDR1 SQVTM and CDR2 ANQGSEA. J lost 6 bases, V lost 6 bases, and 6 bases had no gene match. The length of the CDR3 is 13 residues. The CDR3 bases are TGCAGCGTCGGGGGACAGGGGGCGGTCGAGCAGTACTTC. The encoded protein is CSVGGQGAVEQYF.

The sample holds many counts of this clonotype. The gene calls are TRBV7-2 and TRBJ1-3; a possible D gene is TRBD1 (6 bases). Trimming took 5 bases from V and 6 from J, leaving 11 bases between them. The CDR3 runs to 13 residues. Germline values: CDR1 SGHTA, CDR2 FQGNSA. CDR3 nucleotides: TGTGCCAGCAGCCTAAGACAGGCAAACACCATATATTTT. Amino acids: CASSLRQANTIYF.

This clonotype was observed at least ten times. The rearrangement joins TRBV6-5 to TRBJ1-3; 7 bases match TRBD1. Germline V gene sequence: CDR1 MNHEY, CDR2 SVGAGI. Trimming removed 6 bases from V and 0 bases from J; junction bases left unmatched: 11. The CDR3 extends over 17 amino acids. CDR3 DNA: TGTGCCAGCAGCCTTTCCGGGACAGCGTTCTCTGGAAACACCATATATTTT. Translating gives CASSLSGTAFSGNTIYF.

At least ten counts were recorded for this clonotype. The chain couples TRBV28 to TRBJ1-6; D is ambiguous. Trimming cost V 5 bases and J 11 bases, with 1 base left between them. The CDR3 extends over 9 amino acids. CDR1 and CDR2 from the germline V gene are MDHEN and SYDVKM. The CDR3 is CASSPPLHF. The CDR3 DNA is TGTGCCAGCAGTCCACCCCTCCACTTT.

This clonotype showed up just a few times. This chain connects TRBV12-3 or TRBV12-4 to TRBJ2-7, with 8 positions matching TRBD2. V lost 6 bases, J lost 0 bases, and 10 bases stayed unmatched. The CDR3 loop spans 16 amino acids. DNA of the CDR3: TGTGCCAGCAGCCCCACCGGGCTAGCGGGCTCCTACGAGCAGTACTTC. It encodes CASSPTGLAGSYEQYF.

The rearrangement uses TRBV6-2 or TRBV6-3 and TRBJ1-1, with 10 bases fitting TRBD1. This CDR3 is 15 amino acids long. V gave up 5 bases and J gave up 4 bases; unmatched junction bases: 7. CDR1 and CDR2 (germline): MNHEY, SVGEGT. CDR3 nucleotides: TGTGCCAGCAGTAACGCTGGACAGGGGGGCACTGAAGCTTTCTTT. Translated, it gives CASSNAGQGGTEAFF.

Many counts were recorded for this clonotype. V is TRBV28 and J is TRBJ1-6; 7 bases line up with TRBD1. CDR1 is MDHEN and CDR2 is SYDVKM in the germline V gene. Trimming at V came to 6 bases and at J to 7 bases, leaving 6 bases not matched to a gene. The CDR3 is made up of 14 amino acids. The CDR3 DNA reads as TGTGCCAGCAGCTTCGGACAGGAGAATTCACCCCTCCACTTT. Its translation: CASSFGQENSPLHF.

The table lists this clonotype with a few counts. The chain uses TRBV10-3 and TRBJ2-2; D gene uncertain. V shed 3 bases and J shed 3 bases, with 8 bases lying between them. The CDR3 has 14 amino acids. CDR1 ENHRY and CDR2 SYGVKD come from the germline V gene. The CDR3 is CAISEGRDTGELFF. Here the CDR3 DNA reads TGTGCCATCAGTGAAGGAAGGGACACCGGGGAGCTGTTTTTT.

This clonotype has only a few counts. This rearrangement joins TRBV3-1 to TRBJ1-4; weak D call: TRBD1 (5 bases). The CDR3 runs 15 residues. Looked up from germline, CDR1 is LGHDT and CDR2 is YNNKEL (reference sequence). V lost 1 base and J lost 5, with 11 bases in between. DNA for the CDR3: TGTGCCAGCAGCCAAGGTTTGGGACTGAATGAAAAACTGTTTTTT. Amino acid sequence: CASSQGLGLNEKLFF.

This clonotype was seen a handful of times. V is TRBV20-1 and J is TRBJ2-2, with 8 bases lining up with TRBD2. CDR1 is DFQATT, CDR2 SNEGSKA, per germline (reference sequence). With 6 bases clipped from V and 1 base from J, the junction kept 4 bases outside the gene matches. There are 14 residues in the CDR3. The CDR3 region is CSARTSRNTGELFF. CDR3 sequence (DNA): TGCAGTGCCAGGACTAGCAGGAACACCGGGGAGCTGTTTTTT.

The table lists this clonotype with a few counts. This chain uses TRBV12-3 or TRBV12-4 with TRBJ2-4, with 7 bases aligning to TRBD2. The CDR3 loop spans 15 amino acids. Trimming at V came to 5 bases and at J to 0 bases, leaving 4 bases not matched to a gene. The DNA for the CDR3 is TGTGCCAGCAGTCGTAGCGGGTTAGCCAAAAACATTCAGTACTTC. This codes for CASSRSGLAKNIQYF.

The V and J genes are TRBV7-9 and TRBJ1-6; no clear D gene. The CDR3 runs 16 residues. Trimming shortened V by 2 bases and J by 8 bases, and 16 bases separated the two germline ends. From germline, CDR1 is SEHNR and CDR2 FQNEAQ (reference sequence). CDR3 residues: CASSLPDTVGDSPLHF. CDR3 DNA: TGTGCCAGCAGCTTACCCGACACCGTGGGAGATTCACCCCTCCACTTT.

The chain recombines TRBV2 with TRBJ2-3, with D possibly TRBD1 on 5 matching bases. Deletions cut 4 bases from V and 0 bases from J, with 11 bases between. Germline V gene lookup returns CDR1 SNHLY and CDR2 FYNNEI. This CDR3 is built from 15 residues. CDR3 nucleotide sequence: TGTGCCAGCAGTGGCCAGGGAAGGAGCACAGATACGCAGTATTTT. Translated, it gives CASSGQGRSTDTQYF.

Many counts were recorded for this clonotype. The chain is built from TRBV20-1 and TRBJ2-1, with unresolved D. Germline V gene data show CDR1 as DFQATT and CDR2 as SNEGSKA (reference sequence). The CDR3 extends over 14 amino acids. Trimming left V 3 bases short and J 8 bases short, with 17 bases between. CDR3 residues: CSASSLPAVDEQFF. The CDR3 DNA is TGCAGTGCTAGTTCACTACCCGCGGTGGATGAGCAGTTCTTC.

This clonotype was found many times. The CDR3, as DNA: TGTGCCAGCAGTGCCACCCAAGGGACCTTTGAGGCTTTCTTT. This gives the protein CASSATQGTFEAFF. This chain uses TRBV27 with TRBJ1-1; D is perhaps TRBD1 (5 bases). This CDR3 spans 14 amino acids. Trimming removed 5 bases at V and 11 bases at J, with 21 bases between. CDR1 MNHEY and CDR2 SMNVEV come from the germline V gene (reference sequence).

The chain employs TRBV7-6 and TRBJ2-2; 8 bases fit TRBD1. Germline V gene sequence: CDR1 SGHVS, CDR2 FNYEAQ. The junction had 16 bases not matched to a gene; V was cut back by 3 bases and J by 7 bases. This CDR3 contains 18 residues. The CDR3: CASSFNTPGQDGGGELFF. CDR3 nucleotide sequence: TGTGCCAGCAGCTTTAATACACCGGGACAGGACGGTGGCGGGGAGCTGTTTTTT.

This clonotype was detected a few times. The chain combines TRBV9 with TRBJ2-2; no clear D. The V end was cut by 1 base, the J end by 7 bases, with 5 bases between. The CDR3 consists of 12 residues. Germline loops: CDR1 SGDLS, CDR2 YYNGEE. CDR3 nucleotides: TGTGCCAGCAGCGTAATATTCGGGGAGCTGTTTTTT. Translated, it gives CASSVIFGELFF.

This clonotype was found a few times. This chain connects TRBV3-1 to TRBJ2-1; 9 bases fit TRBD1. Germline-derived CDR1 and CDR2 are LGHDT and YNNKEL (reference sequence). This CDR3 comprises 14 residues. The V segment lost 1 base and the J segment 9 bases; nucleotides outside the gene matches: 4. The CDR3 spells CASSQGQGQGEQFF. The CDR3 DNA follows: TGTGCCAGCAGCCAAGGGCAGGGACAGGGTGAGCAGTTCTTC.

This clonotype was counted only a few times. V is TRBV20-1 and J is TRBJ1-5; D remains unclear. Germline CDR1 reads DFQATT; CDR2 reads SNEGSKA (reference sequence). Trimming removed 3 bases from V and 2 bases from J, with 20 bases in between. The CDR3 covers 17 residues. CDR3 in DNA: TGCAGTGCTAGGTGGCTGGGGTTTGGCGGTCGCAATCAGCCCCAGCATTTT. Protein sequence: CSARWLGFGGRNQPQHF.

This clonotype has more than one count but fewer than ten. This chain's CDR3 is CASSYSERIQPQHF. The DNA of the CDR3 is TGTGCCAGCAGTTACTCAGAACGGATTCAGCCCCAGCATTTT. V is TRBV6-5 and J is TRBJ1-5, with unresolved D. V was pared by 0 bases and J by 6 bases, with 9 bases between. Germline-derived CDR1 and CDR2 are MNHEY and SVGAGI. This CDR3 is built from 14 residues.

This clonotype was observed a few times. The chain has TRBV12-3 or TRBV12-4 and TRBJ1-5; D is undetermined. V lost 6 bases to trimming and J lost 11 bases, with 17 bases between them. CDR3 length: 13 residues. CDR3 in DNA: TGTGCCAGCAGCCCATTCTCCATTGCGGCCCAGCATTTT. It yields the protein CASSPFSIAAQHF.

This chain connects TRBV19 to TRBJ2-1, with unresolved D. In germline, CDR1 is LNHDA, CDR2 SQIVND (reference sequence). Deletions cut 5 bases from V and 13 bases from J, with 15 bases between. The CDR3 has 12 residues. The CDR3 loop reads CASSLSISRQFF. DNA of the CDR3: TGTGCCAGTAGTCTCTCAATCTCCCGCCAGTTCTTC.

This clonotype was counted ten times or more. The CDR3 bases are TGTGCCAGCAGTTTCTCTTGGCGGCAGCCCCAGCATTTT. This encodes CASSFSWRQPQHF. This chain joins TRBV12-3 or TRBV12-4 and TRBJ1-5; D ambiguous. The CDR3 spans 13 residues. The V and J ends lost 3 bases and 7 bases respectively, with 10 bases between them.

This clonotype was counted only a few times. The CDR3 is CASSYSGRMNTGELFF. The CDR3 coding sequence is TGTGCCAGCAGTTACTCGGGACGGATGAACACCGGGGAGCTGTTTTTT. The chain recombines TRBV6-2 or TRBV6-3 with TRBJ2-2, with D perhaps being TRBD1 or TRBD2 (5 bases each). The germline V and J ends were trimmed by 0 bases and 1 base, with 9 bases remaining between them. This CDR3 spans 16 amino acids. Germline assignment: CDR1 MNHEY and CDR2 SVGEGT.

This clonotype showed up just a few times. The chain recombines TRBV6-2 or TRBV6-3 with TRBJ1-1; D gene ambiguous. CDR3 length: 12 residues. V was trimmed by 6 bases and J by 3 bases, leaving 8 bases between them. In germline, CDR1 is MNHEY, CDR2 SVGEGT. The CDR3 reads CASSPWDTEAFF. The CDR3 DNA reads TGTGCCAGCAGCCCATGGGACACTGAAGCTTTCTTT.

This clonotype was counted many times. The genes are TRBV18 and TRBJ1-2; 10 nucleotides match TRBD1. Per the germline V gene, CDR1 is KGHSH and CDR2 is LQKENI. V shed 3 bases, J shed 2 bases, and the junction held 9 bases outside the gene matches. CDR3 length: 17 amino acids. The CDR3 here is CASSPLGTGEYNYGYTF. In DNA, the CDR3 is TGTGCCAGCTCACCGTTAGGGACAGGGGAGTACAACTATGGCTACACCTTC.

Many counts were recorded for this clonotype. This chain connects TRBV12-3 or TRBV12-4 to TRBJ2-2, with 8 bases that match TRBD1. With 3 bases clipped from V and 4 bases from J, the junction kept 13 bases outside the gene matches. There are 18 residues in the CDR3. CDR3 sequence: CASSFGTGRRASTGELFF. CDR3 nucleotide sequence: TGTGCCAGCAGTTTCGGGACAGGCCGGAGGGCGAGCACCGGGGAGCTGTTTTTT.

This clonotype was seen more than once but under ten times. The J gene is TRBJ2-1, the V gene TRBV28, with 9 bases identical to TRBD1. From germline, CDR1 is MDHEN and CDR2 SYDVKM. This CDR3 is 19 amino acids long. V was clipped by 6 bases and J by 4 bases; unmatched bases: 19. Here the CDR3 reads CASSLVQYNRGQRYNEQFF. CDR3 sequence (DNA): TGTGCCAGCAGCCTGGTTCAGTACAACAGGGGGCAGAGGTACAATGAGCAGTTCTTC.

Ten or more counts support this clonotype. J is TRBJ1-6 and V is TRBV27; perhaps TRBD1 as D (5 bases). The germline V gene encodes CDR1 MNHEY and CDR2 SMNVEV (reference sequence). V lost 5 bases and J lost 7, with 12 bases in between. The CDR3 sequence is 14 residues long. The CDR3 is CASSGGGYNSPLHF. The CDR3 nucleotides are TGTGCCAGCAGTGGGGGTGGATACAATTCACCCCTCCACTTT.